These 22 T cell receptor beta chains came from one sample sequenced in a study of T cells after yellow fever vaccination. A single record per CDR3 protein comes from TCRdb applying MiXCR to the 5' RACE reads. The data show 65,000 to 90,000 distinct CDR3 sequences, about 7.7% seen once. The material sequenced was CD8+ T cells sorted from PBMCs, taken on the day of the yellow fever booster vaccination. Every receptor here comes from a man aged 30-40 years who received the YFV17D yellow fever vaccine.

Only a few counts were recorded for this clonotype. The gene calls are TRBV6-5 and TRBJ1-1; D is unclear. The CDR3 has 14 residues. Per germline, CDR1 MNHEY and CDR2 SVGAGI. Trimming left V 4 bases short and J 1 base short, with 10 bases between. The DNA for the CDR3 is TGTGCCAGCAGTTGGGCCTCGCAGAACACTGAAGCTTTCTTT. Its protein is CASSWASQNTEAFF.

On this clonotype itself: One junction end does not reproduce the germline sequence, and a read error may be involved. The gene calls are TRBV7-9 and TRBJ1-1; D is unresolved. The CDR3 covers 14 residues. Germline V lookup: CDR1 SEHNR, CDR2 FQNEAQ (reference sequence). The CDR3 protein is CASSLALMNTEAFF. The CDR3 DNA follows: TGTGCTAGCAGCTTAGCCCTTATGAACACTGAAGCTTTCTTT. The full variable domain, rest sourced from reference TRBV7-9 and TRBJ1-1, is DTGVSQNPRHKITKRGQNVTFRCDPISEHNRLYWYRQTLGQGPEFLTYFQNEAQLEKSRLLSDRFSAERPKGSFSTLEIQRTEQGDSAMYLCASSLALMNTEAFFGQGTRLTVV.

This chain uses TRBV3-1 with TRBJ2-7, with 14 bases fitting TRBD2. This CDR3 is built from 17 residues. The germline gives CDR1 LGHDT, CDR2 YNNKEL (reference sequence). J gave up 4 bases and V 1 base, and 6 bases lay outside the gene matches. The CDR3 sequence: CASSQGLAGGPRYEQYF. In DNA, the CDR3 is TGTGCCAGCAGCCAAGGACTAGCGGGAGGGCCGAGATACGAGCAGTACTTC.

The CDR3 region is CASSPLGGSGYEQFF. As DNA, the CDR3 is TGTGCCAGCAGCCCGTTAGGCGGGAGTGGCTATGAGCAGTTCTTC. This rearrangement joins TRBV7-2 to TRBJ2-1; 7 bases fit TRBD2. The CDR3 extends over 15 amino acids. From germline, CDR1 is SGHTA and CDR2 FQGNSA. J was trimmed by 8 bases and V by 5 bases; bases with no gene match: 12.

V gene TRBV18 combines with J gene TRBJ2-1; 9 bases agree with TRBD2. CDR3 size: 14 residues. The trim removed 9 bases at V and 3 bases at J, leaving 6 bases unmatched. CDR1 is KGHSH and CDR2 is LQKENI in the germline V gene. CDR3 residues: CASHSGSDYNEQFF. CDR3 nucleotides: TGTGCCAGTCATAGCGGGAGTGACTACAATGAGCAGTTCTTC. Together with reference TRBV18 and TRBJ2-1, the CDR3 gives the full variable domain: NAGVMQNPRHLVRRRGQEARLRCSPMKGHSHVYWYRQLPEEGLKFMVYLQKENIIDESGMPKERFSAEFPKEGPSILRIQQVVRGDSAAYFCASHSGSDYNEQFFGPGTRLTVL.

This clonotype was seen more than once but under ten times. The chain links TRBV19 to TRBJ2-5; the match to TRBD2 covers 7 bases. V shed 4 bases and J 5 bases; nucleotides not matched to a gene: 13. CDR3 length: 16 residues. Per germline, CDR1 LNHDA and CDR2 SQIVND (reference sequence). As DNA, the CDR3 is TGTGCCAGTAGTAGCCCTAGCGGTAATAGCCGGGAGACCCAGTACTTC. Protein product: CASSSPSGNSRETQYF.

In its sample, this clonotype was seen a few times. J is TRBJ2-7 and V is TRBV6-1; D remains unclear. Deletions cut 4 bases from V and 2 bases from J, with 6 bases between. CDR1 MNHNS and CDR2 SASEGT come from the germline V gene. CDR3 length: 12 amino acids. The CDR3 reads CASSGLPYEQYF. In DNA form, the CDR3 reads TGTGCCAGCAGTGGTCTACCCTACGAGCAGTACTTC.

This clonotype was counted a few times. The J gene is TRBJ2-1, the V gene TRBV19; TRBD1 or TRBD2 may be the D gene (6 bases each). The CDR3 has 16 residues. With 3 bases removed from V and 4 bases from J, the gap between germline ends came to 16 bases. Germline assignment: CDR1 LNHDA and CDR2 SQIVND (reference sequence). The CDR3 is CASSIKWGDKYNEQFF. The CDR3 DNA follows: TGTGCCAGTAGTATCAAATGGGGGGACAAGTACAATGAGCAGTTCTTC. Supplemented by reference TRBV19 and TRBJ2-1, the full variable domain reads DGGITQSPKYLFRKEGQNVTLSCEQNLNHDAMYWYRQDPGQGLRLIYYSQIVNDFQKGDIAEGYSVSREKKESFPLTVTSAQKNPTAFYLCASSIKWGDKYNEQFFGPGTRLTVL.

V gene TRBV19 combines with J gene TRBJ2-2; a possible D gene is TRBD2 (6 bases). The CDR3 extends over 16 amino acids. The V end was cut by 4 bases, the J end by 4 bases, with 16 bases between. Germline V gives CDR1 LNHDA, CDR2 SQIVND (reference sequence). CDR3 region: CASSTRESSGTGELFF. As DNA, the CDR3 is TGTGCCAGTAGTACACGGGAGAGCTCGGGCACCGGGGAGCTGTTTTTT.

This sequence joins TRBV6-1 and TRBJ1-2; unclear D gene. The germline gives CDR1 MNHNS, CDR2 SASEGT. This CDR3 region has 13 residues. The V end lost 8 bases, the J end lost 7 bases, and 17 bases lay between the germline ends. This CDR3 is CASVARVGSGYTF. For the CDR3, the DNA is TGTGCCAGCGTCGCCCGGGTGGGAAGTGGCTACACCTTC.

This clonotype has only one observation. The chain is built from TRBV6-1 and TRBJ2-7, with a possible D match to TRBD2 (7 bases). Deletions cut 6 bases from V and 7 bases from J, with 25 bases between. Germline V gene lookup returns CDR1 MNHNS and CDR2 SASEGT. The CDR3 contains 16 residues. In DNA, the CDR3 is TGTGCCAGCAGCCTAGGGGGGGGCGGCGCTAGGGGAGAGCAGTACTTC. This sequence encodes CASSLGGGGARGEQYF.

This clonotype was detected only a few times. The V call is TRBV7-9, the J call TRBJ2-1; 11 nucleotides match TRBD2. The J segment lost 10 bases and the V segment lost 2 bases, leaving 4 bases of the junction unmatched. Germline assignment: CDR1 SEHNR and CDR2 FQNEAQ (reference sequence). The CDR3 sequence is 14 residues long. The DNA of the CDR3 is TGTGCCAGCAGCTTAAGTCTAGCGGGAGGCGAGCAGTTCTTC. This gives the protein CASSLSLAGGEQFF.

This clonotype was seen a handful of times. J is TRBJ2-5 and V is TRBV28, with 7 bases lining up with TRBD1. V lost 11 bases, J lost 0 bases, and 12 bases stayed unmatched. CDR3 length: 15 amino acids. Germline V gene lookup returns CDR1 MDHEN and CDR2 SYDVKM. The CDR3 DNA sequence: TGTGCCTCCTCCCAGACAGGGACCCACCAAGAGACCCAGTACTTC. Its translation: CASSQTGTHQETQYF.

Ten or more counts support this clonotype. The chain recombines TRBV5-1 with TRBJ2-1; D ambiguous. With 3 bases removed from V and 0 bases from J, the gap between germline ends came to 10 bases. CDR1 is SGHRS and CDR2 is YFSETQ in the germline V gene. The CDR3 length is 15 residues. CDR3 sequence: CASSSGESSYNEQFF. In DNA form, the CDR3 reads TGCGCCAGCAGCTCAGGAGAGAGCTCCTACAATGAGCAGTTCTTC. The full variable domain, in which reference TRBV5-1 and TRBJ2-1 provide the parts outside the CDR3, is KAGVTQTPRYLIKTRGQQVTLSCSPISGHRSVSWYQQTPGQGLQFLFEYFSETQRNKGNFPGRFSGRQFSNSRSEMNVSTLELGDSALYLCASSSGESSYNEQFFGPGTRLTVL.

This chain joins TRBV30 and TRBJ2-7; tentatively, D is TRBD1 or TRBD2 (5 bases each). CDR3 length: 12 amino acids. Germline lookup yields CDR1 GTSNPN and CDR2 SVGIG (reference sequence). V dropped 3 bases and J dropped 4 bases, with 10 bases sitting between them. This CDR3 reads CAWSRGRYEQYF. The CDR3 DNA reads TGTGCCTGGAGCCGGGGCAGGTACGAGCAGTACTTC.

This clonotype was seen a few times. The chain has TRBV12-3 or TRBV12-4 and TRBJ2-5; D remains ambiguous. The V and J ends lost 8 bases and 2 bases respectively, with 9 bases between them. The CDR3 runs 12 residues. The CDR3 nucleotides are TGTGCCAGCCGAAGCAGTCAAGAGACCCAGTACTTC. Its protein product is CASRSSQETQYF.

This clonotype was detected many times. In DNA, the CDR3 is TGCGCCAGCAGTGAGTCAGCGGGATTCATGGATACGCAGTATTTT. Residues: CASSESAGFMDTQYF. The J gene is TRBJ2-3, the V gene TRBV10-1; 7 nucleotides agree with TRBD2. CDR1 is WNHNN, CDR2 SYGVQD, per germline (reference sequence). Trimming took 0 bases from V and 6 from J; bases not matched to a gene: 6. CDR3 length: 15 residues.

In its sample, this clonotype was seen a few times. J is TRBJ2-5 and V is TRBV25-1; the D gene is possibly TRBD2 (6 bases). CDR1 and CDR2 (germline): MGHDK, SYGVNS. The CDR3 has 13 amino acids. V shed 8 bases and J shed 2 bases, with 12 bases lying between them. CDR3 in DNA: TGTGCCAGCGGACCTGGGAGGCAAGAGACCCAGTACTTC. This codes for CASGPGRQETQYF.

This clonotype has a count of ten or more. This rearrangement joins TRBV30 to TRBJ2-2; D ambiguous. The germline V gene has CDR1 GTSNPN and CDR2 SVGIG (reference sequence). The CDR3 length is 13 residues. The V end was cut by 1 base, the J end by 4 bases, with 7 bases between. Written as DNA, the CDR3 is TGTGCCTGGAGTGGTGACTTCACCGGGGAGCTGTTTTTT. The encoded protein is CAWSGDFTGELFF. Variable domain in full (rest from reference TRBV30 and TRBJ2-2): SQTIHQWPATLVQPVGSPLSLECTVEGTSNPNLYWYRQAAGRGLQLLFYSVGIGQISSEVPQNLSASRPQDRQFILSSKKLLLSDSGFYLCAWSGDFTGELFFGEGSRLTVL.

In its sample, this clonotype was seen many times. The chain employs TRBV15 and TRBJ2-1; 12 positions agree with TRBD1. The V gene end was trimmed by 3 bases and the J gene end by 9 bases; junction bases not matched to a gene: 9. This CDR3 region has 16 residues. CDR1 and CDR2 (germline): LNHNV, YYDKDF (reference sequence). CDR3 DNA: TGTGCCACCAGCAGCCGATCGGGACAGGGGGCTGGTGAGCAGTTCTTC. Amino acids: CATSSRSGQGAGEQFF.

This chain uses TRBV4-3 with TRBJ2-2; D is undetermined. The germline CDR1 and CDR2 sequences are LGHNA and YSLEER. The CDR3 is 17 amino acids. V was cut by 3 bases and J by 9 bases, with 23 bases left in between. CDR3 sequence reads: CASSHLEEAVSDWELFF. The CDR3 bases are TGCGCCAGCAGCCACCTCGAGGAAGCTGTCTCTGACTGGGAGCTGTTTTTT.

This clonotype was seen only a few times. The V gene is TRBV6-5, the J gene TRBJ2-7; no clear D gene. Germline assignment: CDR1 MNHEY and CDR2 SVGAGI. V was clipped by 6 bases and J by 0 bases, with 6 bases between them. This CDR3 spans 12 amino acids. CDR3: CASRTDSYEQYF. For the CDR3, the DNA is TGTGCCAGCAGGACGGACTCCTACGAGCAGTACTTC.